This T cell receptor (beta chain) stems from a study of cytomegalovirus exposure and HLA in healthy donors (TCRdb year 2017). With respect to the entire study: In an earlier analysis of under 750 of the donors, 276 Gb of sequence data and 100 million or so unique TCR beta sequences from roughly 200 million T cells were reported. Approximately 300 gigabases of sequencing data and roughly 81 million unique TCR sequences made up an early release that covered approximately 700 HLA-typed donors. Among the 398 genotyped donors, around 81% belonged to the genetic ancestry cluster associated with self-reported Caucasian donors. The study aimed to test whether signatures of past pathogen exposure could be identified by cataloging public T cell receptors. The T cell repertoires of around 730 subjects were profiled by immunosequencing and related to cytomegalovirus serostatus. Besides the first cohort of hundreds of subjects, a separate validation cohort made up of some 110 different subjects was used. To predict cytomegalovirus infection status, the study combined high-throughput TCR immunosequencing, statistical association of individual TCRs with disease status, and machine learning. To study patterns of TCR occurrence, a later analysis re-analyzed previously published TCR beta repertoires from just over 650 donors and added high-resolution HLA genotyping. Rather than drawing on any new phenotypic data, the later analysis identified candidate immune exposures from TCR beta sequences and the way those sequences occurred across donors. An earlier analysis of fewer than 750 of the donors used high-throughput TCR beta sequencing to judge whether each TCR beta V gene segment behaved as functional or pseudogenic. Donor age, sex, ethnicity and CMV serostatus were compiled alongside the repertoire data. In a later genetic analysis, genome-wide SNP genotypes for 398 of the 666 donors were used, and that subset was treated as a discovery cohort. All discovery cohort repertoires had been generated on a single sequencing platform. HLA typing included class I and class II loci at four-digit resolution. Typing coverage differed by locus: A, B, C, DRB1 and DQB1 were typed in roughly 620-630 donors, DQA1 in around 500, DPA1 in some 610, and DPB1 in 472. Roughly 5 DR-DQ haplotypes were handled as single units for association and clustering, since linkage in the cohort was strong. Among roughly 370 genotyped donors of the cohort, an average of about 240,000 unique TCR beta nucleotide sequences were sequenced per donor, about a sixth of them non-productive.

Preparation of the library involved the immunoSEQ multiplex PCR assay. For the multiplex PCR, a mixture combining 60 forward primers for TCR Vbeta segments and 13 reverse primers for TCR Jbeta segments was used. The CDR3 region of rearranged TCR beta genes was amplified from genomic DNA by a multiplex PCR assay. The Illumina HiSeq System was used to sequence the amplified TCR beta libraries as 87-base-pair reads. Per the authors' processing: In a later analysis, 77 million or so unique TCR beta chains were counted across the 500 to 850 repertoires, and approximately 11 million of these chains were shared by at least two donors. Raw reads were error-corrected and collapsed into unique sequences with a nearest-neighbor algorithm that merged closely related sequences to remove PCR and sequencing errors. Alignment of CDR3 sequences to IMGT reference sequences was used to assign V, D and J gene segments. Each retained sequence needed at least a six-nucleotide match to both a V gene segment and a J gene segment. A rearrangement counted as productive if the CDR3 had no stop codons and remained in frame with V and J, and every other rearrangement counted as non-productive. CDR3 was defined by IMGT convention, running from the second conserved V-encoded cysteine to the conserved J-encoded phenylalanine. In an earlier analysis of around 570 of the donors, sequences lacking an unambiguous match to a single V gene segment were excluded. In an earlier analysis of a few hundred of the donors, V segments were called functional above 56.7% productive rearrangements and were called segregating when the between-donor standard deviation exceeded 5%. A statistical classification framework was built for diagnosing cytomegalovirus status from the catalog of TCR beta chain sequences. A later analysis assigned V and J genes by comparing TCR nucleotide sequences with IMGT/GENE-DB human TR gene sequences. In a later analysis, CDR3 sequences and most-parsimonious VDJ recombination scenarios were assigned using the TCRdist pipeline. In a later analysis, every TCR beta chain was defined by the combination of its CDR3 amino acid sequence and its V-gene family, and reads without a unique V-gene family were dropped. A later analysis removed over 500 highly shared, low-generation-probability nucleotide sequences to deal with suspected cross-contamination and a sequencing artifact. For each public chain, a later analysis derived a clonal expansion index from normalized ranks of inferred template counts within each repertoire. A later analysis computed generation probabilities with a VDJ recombination model fitted to out-of-frame rearrangements, and checked the results against IGoR. In a later analysis, TCR-TCR, TCR-HLA and TCR-CMV co-occurrence was scored with hypergeometric tests, and a repertoire-size bias correction was applied to TCR pairs. False discovery rates were estimated in a later analysis by permuting HLA or CMV assignments 20 times. In a later analysis, co-occurring TCRs were grouped using DBSCAN, and TCRdist sequence similarity was added for clustering within HLA-allele-positive subsets. Co-occurrence clustering excluded repertoires with fewer than 30,000 or more than 120,000 public chains, plus five with anomalous nucleotide sharing. TCRdb holds this immuneACCESS table with in-frame rearrangements only. Some clones are missing; in checked studies, unresolved V genes explain under half, and the rest has no known cause. That table supplies the V and J calls and clone size; D and trimming were determined from the DNA. Recorded for this sample are around 92,000 clones; over 65% of them occurred a single time. The top ten hold approximately 15% of the sample.

As for this clone: The antigen it recognizes is unknown. No base quality values were provided; no much bigger clone lies one nucleotide off.

The cohort comprised under 700 healthy bone marrow donors. Cohort members were all nominally healthy when sampled, although unrecorded immune exposures were likely present. The donor tested CMV seropositive and was one of the 289 seropositive cohort members. A peripheral blood sample was collected from each donor, and TCR beta sequencing was performed on peripheral blood mononuclear cells. The Qiagen DNeasy Blood Extraction Kit was used to extract genomic DNA from the blood cell samples. The germline V gene supplies CDR1 MNHNS and CDR2 SASEGT. The CDR3 goes from the cysteine to the phenylalanine over 13 residues. The read is trimmed to its CDR3 DNA, 39 bases read in frame from base 1. V loses 6 bases at its end and J loses 8 bases; junction bases beyond the gene matches: 5. Summary of the overall study and its limitations: According to the authors, the approach could potentially be generalized to other disease states and immunological phenotypes. Because the 87-base-pair reads could not distinguish some IMGT-functional V segments, including TRBV6-2 and TRBV6-3, those segments were excluded. In a later analysis, several top co-occurrence clusters were reported to appear linked to parvovirus B19, influenza, CMV and Epstein-Barr virus. Presence/absence analyses assumed roughly uniform sequencing depth across donors, an assumption that may not hold. An association between a missense DCLRE1C variant and V-gene and J-gene trimming of TCR beta chains was found in a later genetic analysis and replicated in an independent cohort. A few of the identified cytomegalovirus-associated TCR beta chains were confirmed in vitro to be specific for cytomegalovirus antigens. In an earlier analysis of 587 of the donors, most TCR beta V segments appeared in productive rearrangements about 87% or about 30% of the time, broadly matching IMGT annotations. This cohort had only TCR beta chains sequenced, and the lack of alpha or paired-chain data limited which features could be detected. In the study, approximately 160 TCR beta chains were listed as associated with cytomegalovirus. Across donors, most TCR sequences were observed very rarely, whereas some public TCRs were present in many individuals. Compared with the roughly 700-donor mean, donors in an Asian-associated ancestry cluster had fewer N-insertions in productive TCRs, according to a later genetic analysis. In a later analysis, the rate of TCR association differed among HLA loci, with DRB1 alleles having the most associated TCRs and HLA-C alleles having the fewest. At a false discovery rate of 0.05, a later analysis linked approximately 18,000 TCR beta sequences to specific HLA alleles. Immune exposure information for the cohort was limited to CMV serostatus. A later analysis found that HLA-associated TCR beta chains were more clonally expanded and had lower generation probabilities than equally common non-associated chains. Because HLA typing was unavailable for some donors at each locus, only the typed subset was used in association tests. A later analysis found that most CMV-associated TCR beta chains appeared HLA-restricted, with HLA associations seemingly driven largely by CMV exposure. Correlated functional status among segregating V segments might be attributable to linkage disequilibrium, but an unknown experimental factor could not be ruled out. The earlier analysis of almost 600 of the donors excluded some 15 rarely observed V segments, including chromosome 9 orphons, because counts were too low. Assigning TCR associations to individual alleles was difficult when HLA alleles, especially DR and DQ, strongly co-occurred. Cytomegalovirus status was reported to be diagnosed by the classifier with high specificity and sensitivity in both the original and validation cohorts. A cluster of highly shared sequence variants was judged likely to be a technical artifact of the sequencing pipeline. A further reported finding was that TCR beta sequences accurately predicted the HLA-A and HLA-B alleles for most subjects in the first cohort.

The chain joins TRBV6-1 to TRBJ2-5; 11 middle bases align to TRBD2. This TCR was sampled from a man in his sixties in good health and CMV-seropositive. Sequenced: PBMCs. The nucleotide sequence reads as follows: TGTGCCAGCAGGGCTAGCGGGGGGTCAACCCAGTACTTC. Its translation is CASRASGGSTQYF.